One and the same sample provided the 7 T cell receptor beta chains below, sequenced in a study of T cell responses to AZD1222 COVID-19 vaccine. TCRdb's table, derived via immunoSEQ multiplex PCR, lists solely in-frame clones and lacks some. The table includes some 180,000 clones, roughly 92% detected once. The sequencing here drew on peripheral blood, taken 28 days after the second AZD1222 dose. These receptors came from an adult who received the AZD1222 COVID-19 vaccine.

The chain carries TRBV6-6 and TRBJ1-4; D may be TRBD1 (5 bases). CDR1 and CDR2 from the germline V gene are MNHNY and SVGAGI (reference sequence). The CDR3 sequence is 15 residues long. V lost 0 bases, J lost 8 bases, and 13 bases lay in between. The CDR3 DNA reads TGTGCCAGCAGTTACTCGATTTCAGGGCTCGAAAAACTGTTTTTT. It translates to CASSYSISGLEKLFF.

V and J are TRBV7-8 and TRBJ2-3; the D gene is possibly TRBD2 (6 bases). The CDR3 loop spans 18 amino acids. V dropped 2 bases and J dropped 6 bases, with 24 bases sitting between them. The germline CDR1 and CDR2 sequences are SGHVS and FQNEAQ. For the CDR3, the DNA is TGTGCCAGCAGCTTAAGGCGCGGGGTCACCCGACCCCCGGATACGCAGTATTTT. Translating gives CASSLRRGVTRPPDTQYF.

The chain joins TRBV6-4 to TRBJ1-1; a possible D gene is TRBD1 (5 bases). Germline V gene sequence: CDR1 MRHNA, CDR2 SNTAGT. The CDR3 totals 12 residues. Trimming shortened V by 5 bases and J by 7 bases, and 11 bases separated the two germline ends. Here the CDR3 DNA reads TGTGCCAGCAGTCCAGGGATTGGTGAAGCTTTCTTT. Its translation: CASSPGIGEAFF.

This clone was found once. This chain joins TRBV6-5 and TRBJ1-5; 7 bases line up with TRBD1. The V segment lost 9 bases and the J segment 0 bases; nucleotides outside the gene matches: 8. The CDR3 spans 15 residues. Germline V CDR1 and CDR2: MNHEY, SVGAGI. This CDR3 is CASRTGDYSNQPQHF. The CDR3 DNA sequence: TGTGCCAGTAGGACAGGAGATTATAGCAATCAGCCCCAGCATTTT.

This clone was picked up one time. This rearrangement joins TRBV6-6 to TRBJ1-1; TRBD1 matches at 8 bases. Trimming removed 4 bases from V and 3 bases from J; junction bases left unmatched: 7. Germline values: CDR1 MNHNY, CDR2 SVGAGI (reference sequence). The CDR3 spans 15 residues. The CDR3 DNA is TGTGCCAGCAGTTCCAGGGGGCTGGGGGACACTGAAGCTTTCTTT. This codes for CASSSRGLGDTEAFF.

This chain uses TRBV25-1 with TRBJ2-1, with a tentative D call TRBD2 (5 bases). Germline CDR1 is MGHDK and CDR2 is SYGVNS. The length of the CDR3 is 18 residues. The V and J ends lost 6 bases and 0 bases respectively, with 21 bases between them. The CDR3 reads CASSPTGGGRSSYNEQFF. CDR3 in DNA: TGTGCCAGCAGCCCAACCGGAGGTGGTCGGAGCTCCTACAATGAGCAGTTCTTC.

The CDR3, as DNA: TGTGCCAGCTCACCAGCGTCGGCTAATGAAAAACTGTTTTTT. Protein: CASSPASANEKLFF. The gene calls are TRBV18 and TRBJ1-4; no clear D gene. The CDR3 is made up of 14 amino acids. The V end was cut by 2 bases, the J end by 3 bases, with 7 bases between. The germline V gene has CDR1 KGHSH and CDR2 LQKENI.